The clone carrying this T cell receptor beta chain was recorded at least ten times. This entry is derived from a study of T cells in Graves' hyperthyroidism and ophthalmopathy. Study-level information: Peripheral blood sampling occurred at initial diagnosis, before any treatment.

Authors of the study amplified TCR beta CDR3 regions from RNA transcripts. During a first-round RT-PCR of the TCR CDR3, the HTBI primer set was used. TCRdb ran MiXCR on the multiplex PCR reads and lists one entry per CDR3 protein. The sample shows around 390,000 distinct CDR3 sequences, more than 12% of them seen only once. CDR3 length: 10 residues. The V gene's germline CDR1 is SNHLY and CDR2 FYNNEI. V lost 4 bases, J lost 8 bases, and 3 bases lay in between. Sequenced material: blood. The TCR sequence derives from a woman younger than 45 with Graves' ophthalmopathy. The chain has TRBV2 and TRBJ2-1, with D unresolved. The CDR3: CASSVHEQFF. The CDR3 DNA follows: TGTGCCAGCAGTGTCCATGAGCAGTTCTTC.